This TCR beta chain was sequenced for a study of cytomegalovirus exposure and HLA in healthy donors. Study observations and caveats: TCR beta chains associated with HLA were, in a later analysis, more clonally expanded than equally common others.

About this clone itself: Its target is not known.

In the PCR, 60 Vbeta and 13 Jbeta primers were used. The repertoire was sequenced with immunoSEQ multiplex PCR; TCRdb's copy has only in-frame clones and lacks some. The sample data list 150,000 to 200,000 clones. This CDR3 spans 20 amino acids. Germline V CDR1 and CDR2: LGHNA, YNFKEQ. After removal of 6 bases from V and 0 bases from J, the junction contained 20 bases not matched to a gene. This receptor was identified in a man aged 25-40 years in good health and CMV-seronegative. The sequenced material came from PBMCs. This chain joins TRBV4-2 and TRBJ1-2; TRBD1 matches at 9 bases. The CDR3 nucleotides are TGTGCCAGCAGAGCCGGGACAGGGCCCTCCGGGGGTGTGACTAACTATGGCTACACCTTC. Protein sequence: CASRAGTGPSGGVTNYGYTF.